The 24 T cell receptor beta chains below come from one sample, sequenced in a study of shared clonotypes between healthy human individuals. The data were produced by immunoSEQ multiplex PCR, yet TCRdb's version contains in-frame clones alone and is incomplete. The sample consists of more than 2 million clones, 85% to 95% of them appearing once. CD45RO-negative, CCR7-selected cells formed the naive CD8 fraction, which excluded terminally differentiated effector memory CD45RA+ cells. Sequencing was carried out using naive CD8+ T cells sorted from blood. Source of these receptors: a man between 18 and 29 years old in good health.

V and J are TRBV11-2 and TRBJ1-2; 9 positions match TRBD1. This CDR3 region has 19 residues. Trimming removed 1 base from V and 4 bases from J; junction bases left unmatched: 16. Germline CDR1 reads SGHAT; CDR2 reads FQNNGV. CDR3 sequence reads: CASSLVRDREFDISYGYTF. CDR3 nucleotides: TGTGCCAGCAGCTTAGTACGGGACAGGGAGTTCGACATTAGCTATGGCTACACCTTC.

This rearrangement joins TRBV5-6 to TRBJ2-3, with a tentative D call TRBD1 (5 bases). The DNA end lines up better with TRBJ1-5; the J call may be wrong. The germline V gene has CDR1 SGHDT and CDR2 YYEEEE. This CDR3 has 15 residues. The CDR3 here is CASSLGDLGTDTQHF. CDR3 bases: TGTGCCAGCAGCTTGGGGGACTTAGGCACAGATACGCAGCATTTT.

The chain recombines TRBV6-1 with TRBJ2-7; a weak D match, TRBD2 (6 bases). Between the trimmed V and J ends, which lost 7 bases and 3 bases, there was a span of 10 bases. Per germline, CDR1 MNHNS and CDR2 SASEGT. This CDR3 spans 12 amino acids. CDR3 sequence: CASIGTHYEQYF. CDR3 bases: TGTGCCAGCATCGGGACTCACTACGAGCAGTACTTC.

The genes are TRBV4-1 and TRBJ2-2; TRBD2 might be the D (5 bases). Looked up from germline, CDR1 is MGHRA and CDR2 is YSYEKL. This CDR3 region has 14 residues. Trimming took 3 bases from V and 3 from J, leaving 8 bases between them. CDR3 region: CASSHSGYTGELFF. The CDR3 coding sequence is TGCGCCAGCAGCCACAGCGGTTACACCGGGGAGCTGTTTTTT.

The chain links TRBV5-5 to TRBJ2-7; D might be TRBD1 (5 bases). Germline V gene data show CDR1 as SGHKS and CDR2 as YYEKEE (reference sequence). This CDR3 contains 16 residues. Trimming stripped 2 bases from V and 3 bases from J, with 18 bases between. CDR3 nucleotide sequence: TGTGCCAGCAGCTTTGAGTTTTTTGACAGTGACTACGAGCAGTACTTC. Its protein is CASSFEFFDSDYEQYF. The variable domain in full, with the rest retrieved from reference TRBV5-5 and TRBJ2-7, is DAGVTQSPTHLIKTRGQQVTLRCSPISGHKSVSWYQQVLGQGPQFIFQYYEKEERGRGNFPDRFSARQFPNYSSELNVNALLLGDSALYLCASSFEFFDSDYEQYFGPGTRLTVT.

The chain joins TRBV21-1 to TRBJ1-5. TRBV21-1 is described as a pseudogene. The CDR3 runs 15 residues. CDR3 in DNA: TGTGCCAGCAGCCTAAAACGGGCCTATAATCAGCCCCAGCATTTT. It is translated as CASSLKRAYNQPQHF.

The CDR3: CASDRGNEQFF. CDR3 nucleotides: TGTGCCAGCGACAGGGGCAATGAGCAGTTCTTC. The rearrangement uses TRBV7-9 and TRBJ2-1; 8 positions agree with TRBD1. Germline V gene lookup returns CDR1 SEHNR and CDR2 FQNEAQ (reference sequence). V shed 8 bases, J shed 6 bases, and the junction held 0 bases outside the gene matches. The CDR3 is made up of 11 amino acids.

The chain is built from TRBV7-9 and TRBJ2-5; 7 positions agree with TRBD2. The CDR3 covers 15 residues. Germline values: CDR1 SEHNR, CDR2 FQNEAQ (reference sequence). J gave up 5 bases and V 5 bases, and 11 bases lay outside the gene matches. Here the CDR3 reads CASSTFGEGLETQYF. Written as DNA, the CDR3 is TGTGCCAGCAGCACCTTCGGGGAGGGCCTGGAGACCCAGTACTTC.

The gene calls are TRBV10-3 and TRBJ2-7; 8 bases are shared with TRBD1. The CDR3 extends over 18 amino acids. Germline lookup yields CDR1 ENHRY and CDR2 SYGVKD. V lost 3 bases to trimming and J lost 3 bases; unmatched junction nucleotides: 16. The DNA for the CDR3 is TGTGCCATCAGTGACCCCTCCGGACAGGGATTCAAAAACTACGAGCAGTACTTC. It is translated as CAISDPSGQGFKNYEQYF.

This clone was counted only a few times. The V and J genes are TRBV19 and TRBJ1-2; a possible D gene is TRBD1 (5 bases). CDR1 and CDR2 from the germline V gene are LNHDA and SQIVND (reference sequence). The ends were cut back, 3 bases at V and 2 bases at J, with 13 bases in the middle. The CDR3 runs to 15 residues. CDR3 nucleotide sequence: TGTGCCAGTAGTATGGGAGACAGTACCAACTATGGCTACACCTTC. It specifies CASSMGDSTNYGYTF. Combining the CDR3 with reference TRBV19 and TRBJ1-2 gives the whole variable domain DGGITQSPKYLFRKEGQNVTLSCEQNLNHDAMYWYRQDPGQGLRLIYYSQIVNDFQKGDIAEGYSVSREKKESFPLTVTSAQKNPTAFYLCASSMGDSTNYGYTFGSGTRLTVV.

The genes are TRBV9 and TRBJ2-1; 7 nucleotides match TRBD1. Trimming took 4 bases from V and 9 from J; bases not matched to a gene: 10. Germline CDR1 reads SGDLS; CDR2 reads YYNGEE. The CDR3 is 14 amino acids. CDR3 nucleotide sequence: TGTGCCAGCAGCCTACGACAGGGCCTCGGTGAGCAGTTCTTC. This gives the protein CASSLRQGLGEQFF.

J is TRBJ2-5 and V is TRBV6-5, with 7 bases aligning to TRBD2. Germline V gene sequence: CDR1 MNHEY, CDR2 SVGAGI. This CDR3 is 15 amino acids long. The V and J ends lost 0 bases and 1 base, in that order; junction bases with no gene match: 2. CDR3 loop: CASSYSGLPQETQYF. In nucleotides, the CDR3 is TGTGCCAGCAGTTACTCGGGACTACCCCAAGAGACCCAGTACTTC.

The chain is built from TRBV9 and TRBJ2-1, with 10 nucleotides matching TRBD2. The CDR3 contains 15 residues. J was trimmed by 5 bases and V by 4 bases; bases with no gene match: 6. In germline, CDR1 is SGDLS, CDR2 YYNGEE. This CDR3 reads CASSPGAGGNNEQFF. The DNA of the CDR3 is TGTGCCAGCAGCCCGGGAGCGGGGGGGAACAATGAGCAGTTCTTC.

This clone showed up just once. This chain links TRBV5-6 with TRBJ2-2; 7 nucleotides match TRBD1. V was pared by 2 bases and J by 6 bases, with 7 bases of the junction left unmatched. This CDR3 has 15 amino acids. In germline, CDR1 is SGHDT, CDR2 YYEEEE. The chain's CDR3 is CASSFTGESAGELFF. The CDR3 DNA follows: TGTGCCAGCAGCTTTACAGGGGAATCAGCCGGGGAGCTGTTTTTT.

The genes are TRBV5-1 and TRBJ2-5, with unresolved D. Germline CDR1 SGHRS, CDR2 YFSETQ. This CDR3 region has 13 residues. V was cut by 6 bases and J by 2 bases, with 11 bases left in between. The chain's CDR3 is CASNYLIQETQYF. For the CDR3, the DNA is TGCGCCAGCAACTATTTGATTCAAGAGACCCAGTACTTC.

The V gene is TRBV5-1, the J gene TRBJ1-1, with D unclear. The germline V and J ends were trimmed by 4 bases and 5 bases, with 18 bases remaining between them. The CDR3 spans 15 residues. The germline CDR1 and CDR2 sequences are SGHRS and YFSETQ. As DNA, the CDR3 is TGCGCCAGCAGCCCCTCCGACGGATTGTGGACTGAAGCTTTCTTT. Its translation is CASSPSDGLWTEAFF.

This clone was counted once. J is TRBJ2-1 and V is TRBV7-9; D gene unclear. Germline V CDR1 and CDR2: SEHNR, FQNEAQ (reference sequence). V lost 5 bases to trimming and J lost 7 bases, with 6 bases between them. The CDR3 runs to 11 residues. The CDR3 DNA reads as TGTGCCAGCAGCAAGTCGAATGAGCAGTTCTTC. Residues: CASSKSNEQFF.

The chain joins TRBV13 to TRBJ2-5; tentatively, D is TRBD1 or TRBD2 (6 bases each). The CDR3 loop spans 17 amino acids. Trimming took 8 bases from V and 3 from J, leaving 25 bases between them. CDR1 and CDR2 from the germline V gene are PRHDT and FYEKMQ (reference sequence). CDR3 in DNA: TGTGCCAGCCTTACCCGGGGACAAGGGGACTGGGAAGAGACCCAGTACTTC. Translated: CASLTRGQGDWEETQYF.

Written as DNA, the CDR3 is TGTGCCTGGAGTGGGGGGGTTGGCTACGAGCAGTACTTC. This translates into CAWSGGVGYEQYF. The chain combines TRBV30 with TRBJ2-7; D possibly corresponds to TRBD2 (6 bases). The V end was cut by 1 base, the J end by 3 bases, with 10 bases between. Looked up from germline, CDR1 is GTSNPN and CDR2 is SVGIG (reference sequence). There are 13 residues in the CDR3.

V usage is TRBV21-1 and J usage is TRBJ1-2; TRBD1, the table's D call, lacks a check against the DNA. TRBV21-1 is annotated as a pseudogene. This CDR3 comprises 14 residues. The CDR3 here is CASSHGDRAYGYTF. CDR3 bases: TGTGCCAGCAGCCACGGGGACAGGGCCTATGGCTACACCTTC.

On this clone itself: In the same sample, other DNA sequences code for this CDR3. J is TRBJ1-1 and V is TRBV27; perhaps TRBD1 as D (6 bases). Trimming removed 4 bases from V and 4 bases from J, with 10 bases in between. Germline V gives CDR1 MNHEY, CDR2 SMNVEV (reference sequence). The CDR3 has 13 amino acids. The CDR3 region is CASSWGRGTEAFF. As DNA, the CDR3 is TGTGCCAGCAGTTGGGGCAGGGGCACTGAAGCTTTCTTT.

The J gene is TRBJ2-1, the V gene TRBV13; 12 bases match TRBD2. The trim removed 5 bases at V and 16 bases at J, leaving 9 bases unmatched. Germline V CDR1 and CDR2: PRHDT, FYEKMQ (reference sequence). The CDR3 contains 13 residues. The CDR3 bases are TGTGCCAGCAGCCCGACTAGCGGGGGACCCAAATTCTTC. Translating it yields CASSPTSGGPKFF.

The chain carries TRBV27 and TRBJ2-2, with a tentative D call TRBD2 (5 bases). The length of the CDR3 is 16 residues. Germline V CDR1 and CDR2: MNHEY, SMNVEV (reference sequence). V was pared by 2 bases and J by 5 bases, with 15 bases between. For the CDR3, the DNA is TGTGCCAGCAGTTTAGTAGGCGGGCGCGGGACCGGGGAGCTGTTTTTT. The encoded protein is CASSLVGGRGTGELFF.

This sequence joins TRBV30 and TRBJ1-4; 7 bases match TRBD1. This CDR3 spans 14 amino acids. CDR1 and CDR2 (germline): GTSNPN, SVGIG (reference sequence). J lost 8 bases, V lost 0 bases, and 6 bases had no gene match. This CDR3 reads CAWSVAQGWEKLFF. The CDR3 nucleotides are TGTGCCTGGAGTGTGGCACAGGGGTGGGAAAAACTGTTTTTT.